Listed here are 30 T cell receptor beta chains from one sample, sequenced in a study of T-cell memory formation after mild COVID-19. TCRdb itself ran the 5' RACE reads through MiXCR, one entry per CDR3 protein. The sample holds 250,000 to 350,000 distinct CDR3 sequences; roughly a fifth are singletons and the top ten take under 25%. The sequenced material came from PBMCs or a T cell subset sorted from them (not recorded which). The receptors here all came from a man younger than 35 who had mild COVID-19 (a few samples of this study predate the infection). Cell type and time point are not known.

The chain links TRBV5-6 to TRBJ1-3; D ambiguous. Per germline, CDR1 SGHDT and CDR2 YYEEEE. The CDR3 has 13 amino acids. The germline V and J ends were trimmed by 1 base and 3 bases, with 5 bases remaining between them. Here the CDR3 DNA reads TGTGCCAGCAGCTTGCTCCTTGGAAACACCATATATTTT. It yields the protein CASSLLLGNTIYF.

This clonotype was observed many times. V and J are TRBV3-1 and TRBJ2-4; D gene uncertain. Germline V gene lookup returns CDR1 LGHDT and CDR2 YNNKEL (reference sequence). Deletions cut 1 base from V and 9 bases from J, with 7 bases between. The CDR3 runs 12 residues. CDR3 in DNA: TGTGCCAGCAGCCAAGTTGAGCGCATTCAGTACTTC. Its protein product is CASSQVERIQYF.

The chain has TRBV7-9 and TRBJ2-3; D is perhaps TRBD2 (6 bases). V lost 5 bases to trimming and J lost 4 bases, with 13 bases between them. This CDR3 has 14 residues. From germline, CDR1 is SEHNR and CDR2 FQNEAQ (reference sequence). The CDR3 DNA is TGTGCCAGCAGCCGCAAGCTAGCGCCAGATACGCAGTATTTT. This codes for CASSRKLAPDTQYF.

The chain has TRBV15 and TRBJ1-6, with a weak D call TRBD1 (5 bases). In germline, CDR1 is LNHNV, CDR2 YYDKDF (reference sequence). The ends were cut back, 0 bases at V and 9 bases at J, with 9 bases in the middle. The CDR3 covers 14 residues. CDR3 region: CATSRDRGGSPLHF. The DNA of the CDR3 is TGTGCCACCAGCAGAGATCGTGGGGGTTCACCCCTCCACTTT. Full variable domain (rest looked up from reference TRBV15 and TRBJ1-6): DAMVIQNPRYQVTQFGKPVTLSCSQTLNHNVMYWYQQKSSQAPKLLFHYYDKDFNNEADTPDNFQSRRPNTSFCFLDIRSPGLGDTAMYLCATSRDRGGSPLHFGNGTRLTVT.

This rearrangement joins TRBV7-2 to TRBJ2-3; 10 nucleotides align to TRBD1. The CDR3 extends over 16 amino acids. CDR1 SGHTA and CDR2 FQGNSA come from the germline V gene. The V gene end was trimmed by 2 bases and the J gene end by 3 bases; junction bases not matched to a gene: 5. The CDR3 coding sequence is TGTGCCAGCAGCTTACCGGGACAGGGGATAACAGATACGCAGTATTTT. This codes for CASSLPGQGITDTQYF.

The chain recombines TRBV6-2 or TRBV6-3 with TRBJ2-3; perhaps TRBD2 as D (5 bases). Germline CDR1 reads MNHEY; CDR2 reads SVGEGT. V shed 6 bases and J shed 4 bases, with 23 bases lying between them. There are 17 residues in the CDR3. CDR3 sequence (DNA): TGTGCCAGCAGCCCACAAGTGGGAGCGAGAGCCCCAGATACGCAGTATTTT. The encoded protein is CASSPQVGARAPDTQYF.

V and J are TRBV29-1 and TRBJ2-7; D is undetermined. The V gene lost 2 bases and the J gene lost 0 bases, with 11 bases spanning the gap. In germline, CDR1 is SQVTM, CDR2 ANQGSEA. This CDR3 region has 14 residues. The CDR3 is CSVEMGSSSYEQYF. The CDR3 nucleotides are TGCAGCGTTGAAATGGGTTCCAGCTCCTACGAGCAGTACTTC.

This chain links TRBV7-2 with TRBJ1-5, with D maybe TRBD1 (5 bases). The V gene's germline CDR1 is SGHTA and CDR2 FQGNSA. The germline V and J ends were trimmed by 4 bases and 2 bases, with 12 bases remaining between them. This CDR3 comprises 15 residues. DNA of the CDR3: TGTGCCAGCAGCTACAGAGGGGTGGGCAATCAGCCCCAGCATTTT. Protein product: CASSYRGVGNQPQHF.

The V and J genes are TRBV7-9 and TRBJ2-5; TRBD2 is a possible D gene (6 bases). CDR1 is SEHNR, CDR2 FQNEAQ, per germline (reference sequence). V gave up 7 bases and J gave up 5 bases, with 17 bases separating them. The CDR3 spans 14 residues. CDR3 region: CASNLGPGGETQYF. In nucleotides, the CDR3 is TGTGCCAGCAACCTGGGACCCGGGGGTGAGACCCAGTACTTC.

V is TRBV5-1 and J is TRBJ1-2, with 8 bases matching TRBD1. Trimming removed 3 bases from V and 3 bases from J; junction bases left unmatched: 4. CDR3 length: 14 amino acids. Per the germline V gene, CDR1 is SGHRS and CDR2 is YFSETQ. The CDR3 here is CASSSTGGDYGYTF. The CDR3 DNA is TGCGCCAGCAGCTCTACAGGGGGGGACTATGGCTACACCTTC.

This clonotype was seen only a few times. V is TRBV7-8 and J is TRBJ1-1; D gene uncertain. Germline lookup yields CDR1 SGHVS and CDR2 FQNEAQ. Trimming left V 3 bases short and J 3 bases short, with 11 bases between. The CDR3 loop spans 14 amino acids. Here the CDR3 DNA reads TGTGCCAGCAGCTTTTCGGGGTGGGACACTGAAGCTTTCTTT. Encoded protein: CASSFSGWDTEAFF.

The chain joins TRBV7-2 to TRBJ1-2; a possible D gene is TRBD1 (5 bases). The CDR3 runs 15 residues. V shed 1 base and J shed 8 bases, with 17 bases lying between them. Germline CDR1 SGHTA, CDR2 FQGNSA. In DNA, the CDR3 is TGTGCCAGCAGCTTAGTCATTGGAGGGGATGGAGGCTACACCTTC. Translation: CASSLVIGGDGGYTF.

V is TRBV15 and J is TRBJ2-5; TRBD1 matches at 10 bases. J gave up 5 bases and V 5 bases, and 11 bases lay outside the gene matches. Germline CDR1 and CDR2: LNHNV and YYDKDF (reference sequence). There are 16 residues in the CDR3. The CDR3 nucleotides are TGTGCCACCAGCGAGGCCGGGACAGGGGTGGTGGAGACCCAGTACTTC. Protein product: CATSEAGTGVVETQYF.

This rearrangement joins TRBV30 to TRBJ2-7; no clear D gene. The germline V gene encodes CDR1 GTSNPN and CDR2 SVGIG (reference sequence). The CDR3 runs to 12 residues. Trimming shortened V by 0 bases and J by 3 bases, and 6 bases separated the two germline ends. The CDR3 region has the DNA TGTGCCTGGAGTGTTATAGTCTACGAGCAGTACTTC. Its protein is CAWSVIVYEQYF.

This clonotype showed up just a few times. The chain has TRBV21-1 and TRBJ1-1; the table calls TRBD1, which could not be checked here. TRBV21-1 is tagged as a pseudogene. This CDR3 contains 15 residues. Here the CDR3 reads CASPRSDSMNTEAFF. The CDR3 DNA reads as TGTGCCAGCCCCCGGTCCGATTCCATGAACACTGAAGCTTTCTTT.

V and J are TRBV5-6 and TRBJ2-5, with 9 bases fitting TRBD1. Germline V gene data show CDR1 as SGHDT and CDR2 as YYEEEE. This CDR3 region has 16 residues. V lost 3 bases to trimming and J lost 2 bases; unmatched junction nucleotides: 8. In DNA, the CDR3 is TGTGCCAGCAGCTCGTTCGGGACAGGGTCGCAAGAGACCCAGTACTTC. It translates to CASSSFGTGSQETQYF.

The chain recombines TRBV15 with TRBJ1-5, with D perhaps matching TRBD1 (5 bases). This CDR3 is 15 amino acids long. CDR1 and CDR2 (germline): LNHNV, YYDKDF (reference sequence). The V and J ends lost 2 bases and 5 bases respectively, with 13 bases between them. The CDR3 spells CATSRPGGRDQPQHF. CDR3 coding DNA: TGTGCCACCAGCAGACCTGGGGGTAGGGATCAGCCCCAGCATTTT.

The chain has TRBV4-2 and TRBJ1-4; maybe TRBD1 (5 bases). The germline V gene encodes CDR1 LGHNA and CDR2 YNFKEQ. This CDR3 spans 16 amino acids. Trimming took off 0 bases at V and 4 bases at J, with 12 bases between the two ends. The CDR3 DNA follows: TGTGCCAGCAGCCAAGATTCCTCGGGGGGTAATGAAAAACTGTTTTTT. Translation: CASSQDSSGGNEKLFF.

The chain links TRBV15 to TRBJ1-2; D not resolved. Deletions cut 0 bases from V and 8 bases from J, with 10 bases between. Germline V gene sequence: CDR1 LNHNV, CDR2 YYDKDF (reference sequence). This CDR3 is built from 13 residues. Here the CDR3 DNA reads TGTGCCACCAGCAGAGACAGACTTTGGGGCTACACCTTC. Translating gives CATSRDRLWGYTF.

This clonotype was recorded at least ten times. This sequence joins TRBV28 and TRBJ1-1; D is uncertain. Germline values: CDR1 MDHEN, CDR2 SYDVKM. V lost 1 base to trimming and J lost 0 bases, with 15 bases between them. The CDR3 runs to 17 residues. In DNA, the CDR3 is TGTGCCAGCAGTTTATCCCAGACCAATTTGATGAACACTGAAGCTTTCTTT. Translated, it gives CASSLSQTNLMNTEAFF.

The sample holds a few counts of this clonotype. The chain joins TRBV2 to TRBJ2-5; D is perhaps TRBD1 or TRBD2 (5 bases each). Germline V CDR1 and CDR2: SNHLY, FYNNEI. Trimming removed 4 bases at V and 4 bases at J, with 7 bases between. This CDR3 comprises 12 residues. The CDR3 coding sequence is TGTGCCAGCAGTGGGGACGGAGAGACCCAGTACTTC. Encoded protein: CASSGDGETQYF.

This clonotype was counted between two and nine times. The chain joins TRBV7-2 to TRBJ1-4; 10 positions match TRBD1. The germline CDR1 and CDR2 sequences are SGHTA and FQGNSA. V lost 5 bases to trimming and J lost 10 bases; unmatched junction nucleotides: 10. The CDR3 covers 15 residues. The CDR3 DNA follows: TGTGCCAGCAGCCCCCCGGGGACAGGGGTGGGAAAACTGTTTTTT. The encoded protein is CASSPPGTGVGKLFF. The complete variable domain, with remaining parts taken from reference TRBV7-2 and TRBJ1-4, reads GAGVSQSPSNKVTEKGKDVELRCDPISGHTALYWYRQSLGQGLEFLIYFQGNSAPDKSGLPSDRFSAERTGGSVSTLTIQRTQQEDSAVYLCASSPPGTGVGKLFFGSGTQLSVL.

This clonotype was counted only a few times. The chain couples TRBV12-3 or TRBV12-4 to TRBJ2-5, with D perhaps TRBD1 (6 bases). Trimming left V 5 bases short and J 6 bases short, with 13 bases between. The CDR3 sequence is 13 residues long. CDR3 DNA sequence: TGTGCCAGCAGTATCGGACAGCGCCAGACCCAGTACTTC. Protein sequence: CASSIGQRQTQYF.

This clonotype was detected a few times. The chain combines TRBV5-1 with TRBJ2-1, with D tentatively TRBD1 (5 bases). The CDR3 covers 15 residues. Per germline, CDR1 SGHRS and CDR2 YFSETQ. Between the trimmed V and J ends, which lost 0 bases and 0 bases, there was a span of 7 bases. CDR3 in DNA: TGCGCCAGCAGCTTGGCCGACAGCTCCTACAATGAGCAGTTCTTC. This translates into CASSLADSSYNEQFF.

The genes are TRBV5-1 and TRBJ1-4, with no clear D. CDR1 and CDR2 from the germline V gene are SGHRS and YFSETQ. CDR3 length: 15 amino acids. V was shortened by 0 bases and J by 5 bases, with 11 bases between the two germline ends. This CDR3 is CASSLEDKKNEKLFF. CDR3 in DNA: TGCGCCAGCAGCTTGGAAGACAAGAAGAATGAAAAACTGTTTTTT.

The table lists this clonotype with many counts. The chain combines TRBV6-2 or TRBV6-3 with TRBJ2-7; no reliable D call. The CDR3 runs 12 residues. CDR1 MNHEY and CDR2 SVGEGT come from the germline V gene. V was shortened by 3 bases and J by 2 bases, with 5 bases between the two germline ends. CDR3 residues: CASSYPAYEQYF. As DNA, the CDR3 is TGTGCCAGCAGTTATCCGGCCTACGAGCAGTACTTC.

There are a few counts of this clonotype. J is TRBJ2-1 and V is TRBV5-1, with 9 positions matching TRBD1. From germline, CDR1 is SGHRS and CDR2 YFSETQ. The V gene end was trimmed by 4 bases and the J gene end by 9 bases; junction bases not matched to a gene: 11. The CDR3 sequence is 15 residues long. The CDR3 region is CASSLLSGTGIEQFF. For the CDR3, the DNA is TGCGCCAGCAGCCTACTTTCCGGGACAGGGATTGAGCAGTTCTTC.

The CDR3 protein is CASSHPGQGAGELFF. In nucleotides, the CDR3 is TGTGCCAGCAGTCATCCGGGACAGGGGGCCGGGGAGCTGTTTTTT. The V gene is TRBV6-2 or TRBV6-3, the J gene TRBJ2-2; 11 nucleotides match TRBD1. This CDR3 is built from 15 residues. In germline, CDR1 is MNHEY, CDR2 SVGEGT. The trim removed 5 bases at V and 6 bases at J, leaving 5 bases unmatched.

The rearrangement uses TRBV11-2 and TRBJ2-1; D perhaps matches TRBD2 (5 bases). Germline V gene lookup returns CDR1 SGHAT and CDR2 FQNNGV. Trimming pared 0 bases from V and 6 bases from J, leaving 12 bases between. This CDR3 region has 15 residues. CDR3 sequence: CASSLEGLRTNEQFF. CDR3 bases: TGTGCCAGCAGCTTAGAAGGACTCCGAACCAATGAGCAGTTCTTC.

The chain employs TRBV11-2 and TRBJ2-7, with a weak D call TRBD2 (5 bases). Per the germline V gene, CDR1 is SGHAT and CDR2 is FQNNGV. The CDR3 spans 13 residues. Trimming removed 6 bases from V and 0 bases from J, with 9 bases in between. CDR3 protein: CASRPGFSYEQYF. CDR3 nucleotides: TGTGCCAGCAGACCGGGATTCTCCTACGAGCAGTACTTC. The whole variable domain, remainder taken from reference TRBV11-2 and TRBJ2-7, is EAGVAQSPRYKIIEKRQSVAFWCNPISGHATLYWYQQILGQGPKLLIQFQNNGVVDDSQLPKDRFSAERLKGVDSTLKIQPAKLEDSAVYLCASRPGFSYEQYFGPGTRLTVT.